Listed here are 26 T cell receptor beta chains from one sample, sequenced in a study of OX40 agonist ivuxolimab in advanced cancers. Profiling relied on immunoSEQ multiplex PCR, and the TCRdb table lists in-frame clones only, not all of them. Counted here are more than 85,000 clones, approximately 88% occurring once; the ten biggest clones make up 0.5% to 0.55%. The sample here was CD4+ or CD8+ T cells sorted from blood, taken in a trial of the OX40 agonist ivuxolimab. The receptors were gathered from an adult with an advanced solid tumor such as melanoma, head and neck, liver or kidney cancer.

This chain joins TRBV6-1 and TRBJ1-1, with TRBD1 as a possible D gene (5 bases). The CDR3 is made up of 15 amino acids. Trimming removed 0 bases from V and 5 bases from J, with 13 bases in between. Per the germline V gene, CDR1 is MNHNS and CDR2 is SASEGT. CDR3 sequence: CASSEASGRATEAFF. DNA for the CDR3: TGTGCCAGCAGTGAAGCGTCGGGCAGGGCGACTGAAGCTTTCTTT.

V and J are TRBV11-2 and TRBJ1-2; D is perhaps TRBD1 (6 bases). Germline V gene lookup returns CDR1 SGHAT and CDR2 FQNNGV. The CDR3 has 18 amino acids. The V gene lost 1 base and the J gene lost 6 bases, with 24 bases spanning the gap. In DNA, the CDR3 is TGTGCCAGCAGCTTAGGTCCGTCAAAGGGGGTAGAGGATGATGGCTACACCTTC. Protein product: CASSLGPSKGVEDDGYTF.

V and J are TRBV20-1 and TRBJ2-3, with D tentatively TRBD1 (6 bases). V gave up 8 bases and J gave up 4 bases, with 10 bases separating them. This CDR3 is 11 amino acids long. Germline V lookup: CDR1 DFQATT, CDR2 SNEGSKA (reference sequence). The CDR3 sequence is CSPSGADTQYF. In DNA form, the CDR3 reads TGCAGTCCCTCAGGGGCAGATACGCAGTATTTT.

V and J are TRBV10-3 and TRBJ1-2; maybe TRBD1 (5 bases). The germline V gene encodes CDR1 ENHRY and CDR2 SYGVKD. V was trimmed by 3 bases and J by 2 bases, leaving 7 bases between them. The CDR3 loop spans 13 amino acids. The CDR3 here is CAISDPGNYGYTF. CDR3 in DNA: TGTGCCATCAGTGACCCAGGGAACTATGGCTACACCTTC.

The table lists this clone with a count of one. The chain joins TRBV4-1 to TRBJ1-5; 7 bases agree with TRBD1. The CDR3 consists of 13 residues. The trim removed 2 bases at V and 6 bases at J, leaving 1 base unmatched. Germline CDR1 reads MGHRA; CDR2 reads YSYEKL. In DNA, the CDR3 is TGCGCCAGCAGCCAAACAGGGGTTCAGCCCCAGCATTTT. This sequence encodes CASSQTGVQPQHF.

V is TRBV7-8 and J is TRBJ1-6, with unresolved D. Trimming shortened V by 4 bases and J by 4 bases, and 11 bases separated the two germline ends. The CDR3 is 15 residues long. The germline CDR1 and CDR2 sequences are SGHVS and FQNEAQ. The CDR3 spells CASSYFDGYNSPLHF. The CDR3, as DNA: TGTGCCAGCAGCTATTTTGACGGTTATAATTCACCCCTCCACTTT.

This clone was seen just once. J is TRBJ1-5 and V is TRBV6-1; no firm D call. CDR1 is MNHNS and CDR2 is SASEGT in the germline V gene. The CDR3 runs to 14 residues. The V end lost 6 bases, the J end lost 0 bases, and 9 bases lay between the germline ends. CDR3 DNA: TGTGCCAGCAGGGCCGGACGTAGCAATCAGCCCCAGCATTTT. Translation gives CASRAGRSNQPQHF.

This clone has only a few counts. The chain has TRBV10-3 and TRBJ2-5; D remains ambiguous. CDR1 and CDR2 (germline): ENHRY, SYGVKD. The ends were cut back, 0 bases at V and 0 bases at J, with 5 bases in the middle. The CDR3 has 14 amino acids. The CDR3 spells CAISESQNQETQYF. As DNA, the CDR3 is TGTGCCATCAGTGAGTCACAGAACCAAGAGACCCAGTACTTC.

J is TRBJ1-5 and V is TRBV11-2; D not certain. This CDR3 spans 13 amino acids. V was clipped by 1 base and J by 6 bases, with 7 bases between them. From germline, CDR1 is SGHAT and CDR2 FQNNGV. This chain's CDR3 is CASSLGPGQPQHF. CDR3 sequence (DNA): TGTGCCAGCAGCTTAGGCCCGGGTCAGCCCCAGCATTTT.

The genes are TRBV4-2 and TRBJ1-4; no reliable D call. The CDR3 is 14 amino acids. Between the trimmed V and J ends, which lost 0 bases and 5 bases, there was a span of 7 bases. Germline V gives CDR1 LGHNA, CDR2 YNFKEQ. The CDR3 is CASSQENLNEKLFF. DNA of the CDR3: TGTGCCAGCAGCCAAGAGAACTTAAATGAAAAACTGTTTTTT.

The gene calls are TRBV5-6 and TRBJ1-5; no clear D gene. The V end was cut by 1 base, the J end by 5 bases, with 16 bases between. Germline lookup yields CDR1 SGHDT and CDR2 YYEEEE. The CDR3 spans 16 residues. The CDR3 is CASSLYGIGGHQPQHF. The CDR3 region has the DNA TGTGCCAGCAGCTTGTACGGGATTGGAGGGCATCAGCCCCAGCATTTT. Looking up the rest from reference TRBV5-6 and TRBJ1-5 gives the full variable domain: DAGVTQSPTHLIKTRGQQVTLRCSPKSGHDTVSWYQQALGQGPQFIFQYYEEEERQRGNFPDRFSGHQFPNYSSELNVNALLLGDSALYLCASSLYGIGGHQPQHFGDGTRLSIL.

A single count supports this clone. This chain links TRBV6-1 with TRBJ1-3; 9 bases fit TRBD1. Germline assignment: CDR1 MNHNS and CDR2 SASEGT. This CDR3 is built from 13 residues. V lost 3 bases and J lost 9; bases outside the gene matches: 3. The CDR3 DNA reads TGTGCCAGCAGTGAGGGACAGGGAGGCACCATATATTTT. Its protein is CASSEGQGGTIYF.

V gene TRBV27 combines with J gene TRBJ2-3; 7 positions match TRBD2. The germline V gene has CDR1 MNHEY and CDR2 SMNVEV (reference sequence). This CDR3 region has 16 residues. Losses at the gene ends were 1 base for V and 2 bases for J; bases not matched to a gene: 6. CDR3 region: CASSLFSGGVTDTQYF. CDR3 coding DNA: TGTGCCAGCAGTTTATTTAGTGGGGGGGTCACAGATACGCAGTATTTT.

The rearrangement joins TRBV27 to TRBJ2-7; 9 bases align to TRBD2. The junction had 8 bases not matched to a gene; V was cut back by 5 bases and J by 0 bases. The CDR3 sequence is 16 residues long. The germline gives CDR1 MNHEY, CDR2 SMNVEV (reference sequence). CDR3 sequence reads: CASSPWSSGVSYEQYF. The DNA of the CDR3 is TGTGCCAGCAGTCCATGGTCTAGCGGGGTCTCCTACGAGCAGTACTTC.

The chain links TRBV7-9 to TRBJ2-5; D gene unclear. Germline values: CDR1 SEHNR, CDR2 FQNEAQ (reference sequence). The germline V and J ends were trimmed by 8 bases and 4 bases, with 8 bases remaining between them. This CDR3 contains 11 residues. The CDR3 reads CASAGIETQYF. The CDR3 nucleotides are TGTGCCAGCGCTGGGATAGAGACCCAGTACTTC.

This chain joins TRBV18 and TRBJ1-2; 7 bases fit TRBD1. Germline trimming cut 4 bases from V and 1 base from J; bases unmatched to any gene: 6. Germline CDR1 KGHSH, CDR2 LQKENI. The CDR3 consists of 15 residues. The CDR3 here is CASSLIQGSNYGYTF. The CDR3 coding sequence is TGTGCCAGCTCACTGATACAGGGGAGTAACTATGGCTACACCTTC.

This clone was detected only once. V and J are TRBV5-1 and TRBJ1-2; TRBD1 aligns across 9 bases. Germline CDR1 reads SGHRS; CDR2 reads YFSETQ. The CDR3 consists of 13 residues. V trimming: 3 bases; J trimming: 7 bases; junction bases outside the gene matches: 4. For the CDR3, the DNA is TGCGCCAGCAGCTCGACAGGGGGTAGTGGCTACACCTTC. It encodes CASSSTGGSGYTF.

J is TRBJ2-1 and V is TRBV9; possibly TRBD2 for D (5 bases). Germline values: CDR1 SGDLS, CDR2 YYNGEE. This CDR3 region has 14 residues. Trimming pared 4 bases from V and 7 bases from J, leaving 15 bases between. The CDR3 nucleotides read TGTGCCAGCAGCCCACGTACCGGGATGAATGAGCAGTTCTTC. Translation gives CASSPRTGMNEQFF. Supplemented by reference TRBV9 and TRBJ2-1, the full variable domain reads DSGVTQTPKHLITATGQRVTLRCSPRSGDLSVYWYQQSLDQGLQFLIQYYNGEERAKGNILERFSAQQFPDLHSELNLSSLELGDSALYFCASSPRTGMNEQFFGPGTRLTVL.

This rearrangement joins TRBV7-3 to TRBJ2-4, with a possible D match to TRBD1 (6 bases). Germline CDR1 and CDR2: SGHTA and FQGTGA. Trimming cost V 2 bases and J 7 bases, with 15 bases left between them. The CDR3 sequence is 15 residues long. The CDR3 reads CASSLSPDRGNIQYF. In DNA, the CDR3 is TGTGCCAGCAGCTTATCCCCGGACAGAGGGAACATTCAGTACTTC. The entire variable domain, with the rest obtained from reference TRBV7-3 and TRBJ2-4, is as follows: GAGVSQTPSNKVTEKGKYVELRCDPISGHTALYWYRQSLGQGPEFLIYFQGTGAADDSGLPNDRFFAVRPEGSVSTLKIQRTERGDSAVYLCASSLSPDRGNIQYFGAGTRLSVL.

The V and J genes are TRBV15 and TRBJ2-5; TRBD1 matches at 10 bases. The J call is uncertain, as TRBJ2-7 better fits the DNA end. This CDR3 has 17 amino acids. Germline V gene data show CDR1 as LNHNV and CDR2 as YYDKDF (reference sequence). The CDR3 DNA sequence: TGTGCCACCAGCAGAGATTCGGGACAGGGGAGACTCTACGAGCAGTACTTC. This translates into CATSRDSGQGRLYEQYF.

The rearrangement joins TRBV5-1 to TRBJ1-5; D gene unclear. Germline V gene data show CDR1 as SGHRS and CDR2 as YFSETQ. Between the trimmed V and J ends, which lost 5 bases and 0 bases, there was a span of 12 bases. The CDR3 is made up of 15 amino acids. Written as DNA, the CDR3 is TGCGCCAGCAGGAGGGAGTACAATAGCAATCAGCCCCAGCATTTT. Amino acids: CASRREYNSNQPQHF.

This rearrangement joins TRBV10-3 to TRBJ2-4; D is unclear. With 3 bases removed from V and 5 bases from J, the gap between germline ends came to 5 bases. This CDR3 contains 12 residues. CDR1 and CDR2 (germline): ENHRY, SYGVKD. The CDR3 DNA reads as TGTGCCATCAGTGACAATCAAAACATTCAGTACTTC. Translation gives CAISDNQNIQYF.

The chain links TRBV6-1 to TRBJ1-1; D is unclear. Germline lookup yields CDR1 MNHNS and CDR2 SASEGT. The germline V and J ends were trimmed by 11 bases and 4 bases, with 17 bases remaining between them. The CDR3 loop spans 13 amino acids. The CDR3 nucleotides are TGTGCCGGAACGAGAGGGATAGGCACTGAAGCTTTCTTT. Translated: CAGTRGIGTEAFF.

Ten or more counts support this clone. The chain couples TRBV11-2 to TRBJ1-1, with a possible D match to TRBD1 (5 bases). V was trimmed by 4 bases and J by 8 bases, leaving 17 bases between them. The germline V gene encodes CDR1 SGHAT and CDR2 FQNNGV. The CDR3 sequence is 14 residues long. Here the CDR3 DNA reads TGTGCCAGCAGCTCCTCCGGGGCGCTTAGAGAAGCTTTCTTT. Translation: CASSSSGALREAFF.

In nucleotides, the CDR3 is TGTGCCAGCAGCGTCTGGTCCGTTACAGATACGCAGTATTTT. Amino acids: CASSVWSVTDTQYF. The V call is TRBV9, the J call TRBJ2-3, with D unresolved. The CDR3 extends over 14 amino acids. V dropped 2 bases and J dropped 3 bases, with 10 bases sitting between them. CDR1 and CDR2 (germline): SGDLS, YYNGEE.

This clone was detected a few times. The chain has TRBV4-2 and TRBJ1-1, with 7 bases identical to TRBD1. This CDR3 is built from 14 residues. Germline V gene lookup returns CDR1 LGHNA and CDR2 YNFKEQ. With V trimmed by 1 base and J by 1 base, 0 bases remained unmatched. CDR3 protein: CASSQGDRNTEAFF. The CDR3 nucleotides read TGTGCCAGCAGCCAAGGGGACAGGAACACTGAAGCTTTCTTT.